Listed here are 17 T cell receptor beta chains from one sample, sequenced in a study of cytomegalovirus exposure and HLA in healthy donors. The PCR ran on 60 Vbeta and 13 Jbeta primers. TCRdb's copy holds only in-frame clones and misses some; the assay was immunoSEQ multiplex PCR. This table has about 170,000 clones, 75% to 85% appearing once. Input material: PBMCs. These receptors were obtained from a woman in her forties or fifties in good health and CMV-seronegative.

The chain links TRBV10-3 to TRBJ2-3, with D possibly matching TRBD1 (6 bases). The CDR3 has 15 residues. Germline lookup yields CDR1 ENHRY and CDR2 SYGVKD. With 6 bases removed from V and 0 bases from J, the gap between germline ends came to 13 bases. CDR3 sequence: CAIREPGHSTDTQYF. The CDR3, as DNA: TGTGCCATCAGAGAACCGGGACACAGCACAGATACGCAGTATTTT.

The chain's CDR3 is CASSVEGQGNGYEQYF. In nucleotides, the CDR3 is TGTGCCAGCAGCGTAGAGGGACAGGGGAATGGCTACGAGCAGTACTTC. This chain connects TRBV9 to TRBJ2-7, with 10 bases lining up with TRBD1. V was clipped by 0 bases and J by 3 bases; unmatched bases: 6. The CDR3 contains 16 residues. Per the germline V gene, CDR1 is SGDLS and CDR2 is YYNGEE.

The chain is built from TRBV9 and TRBJ2-7; 8 bases match TRBD2. V was pared by 7 bases and J by 5 bases, with 17 bases of the junction left unmatched. Germline CDR1 reads SGDLS; CDR2 reads YYNGEE. This CDR3 region has 16 residues. This chain's CDR3 is CASAQRGAGDGDEQYF. CDR3 bases: TGTGCCAGCGCCCAGAGAGGAGCGGGAGATGGCGACGAGCAGTACTTC.

The J gene is TRBJ2-7, the V gene TRBV5-1; 10 bases match TRBD1. The CDR3 is 17 residues long. Germline loops: CDR1 SGHRS, CDR2 YFSETQ. The trim removed 5 bases at V and 7 bases at J, leaving 18 bases unmatched. The CDR3 spells CASRRPERDRGLREQYF. CDR3 DNA: TGCGCCAGCAGGCGCCCCGAACGAGACAGGGGGCTTAGGGAGCAGTACTTC.

This clone was detected only once. The CDR3, as DNA: TGCGCCAGCAGCCAAGCCCAGGAGCAGTACTTC. Translating it yields CASSQAQEQYF. The rearrangement uses TRBV4-1 and TRBJ2-7; no firm D call. Germline V gene lookup returns CDR1 MGHRA and CDR2 YSYEKL. The V and J ends lost 1 base and 7 bases respectively, with 5 bases between them. The CDR3 covers 11 residues.

The genes are TRBV6-6 and TRBJ1-1; TRBD1 is a possible D gene (5 bases). This CDR3 is 13 amino acids long. The germline V gene encodes CDR1 MNHNY and CDR2 SVGAGI (reference sequence). V was clipped by 5 bases and J by 1 base, with 8 bases between them. The CDR3 DNA is TGTGCCAGCAGTAACACAGGGAACACTGAAGCTTTCTTT. Protein: CASSNTGNTEAFF.

The chain employs TRBV19 and TRBJ2-3; TRBD2 matches 12 bases. V lost 7 bases, J lost 13 bases, and 6 bases stayed unmatched. Germline V gene sequence: CDR1 LNHDA, CDR2 SQIVND (reference sequence). There are 12 residues in the CDR3. CDR3 in amino acids: CASISRLAGEYF. The DNA of the CDR3 is TGTGCCAGTATCAGCAGACTAGCGGGAGAGTATTTT. The full variable domain, in which reference TRBV19 and TRBJ2-3 provide the parts outside the CDR3, is DGGITQSPKYLFRKEGQNVTLSCEQNLNHDAMYWYRQDPGQGLRLIYYSQIVNDFQKGDIAEGYSVSREKKESFPLTVTSAQKNPTAFYLCASISRLAGEYFGPGTRLTVL.

The sample holds one count of this clone. The chain carries TRBV5-1 and TRBJ1-2; D is ambiguous. CDR1 SGHRS and CDR2 YFSETQ come from the germline V gene. The CDR3 contains 15 residues. V lost 5 bases, J lost 8 bases, and 22 bases lay in between. As DNA, the CDR3 is TGCGCCAGCAGACAAAATGAGTTAAAAGGCGGCGGCTACACCTTC. Its translation: CASRQNELKGGGYTF.

This rearrangement joins TRBV15 to TRBJ2-7, with 10 bases that match TRBD2. The CDR3 sequence is 16 residues long. Trimming cost V 0 bases and J 2 bases; bases outside gene matches: 4. Per germline, CDR1 LNHNV and CDR2 YYDKDF (reference sequence). This CDR3 is CATSREASGGPYEQYF. The CDR3 bases are TGTGCCACCAGCAGAGAAGCTAGCGGGGGCCCCTACGAGCAGTACTTC. Together with reference TRBV15 and TRBJ2-7, the CDR3 gives the full variable domain: DAMVIQNPRYQVTQFGKPVTLSCSQTLNHNVMYWYQQKSSQAPKLLFHYYDKDFNNEADTPDNFQSRRPNTSFCFLDIRSPGLGDTAMYLCATSREASGGPYEQYFGPGTRLTVT.

This clone was picked up a small number of times. V gene TRBV7-2 combines with J gene TRBJ2-3; 12 nucleotides match TRBD2. CDR1 SGHTA and CDR2 FQGNSA come from the germline V gene. CDR3 size: 17 residues. The V gene end was trimmed by 3 bases and the J gene end by 4 bases; junction bases not matched to a gene: 8. CDR3 protein: CASSFLPTSGRSDTQYF. Written as DNA, the CDR3 is TGTGCCAGCAGCTTCCTACCGACTAGCGGGAGATCAGATACGCAGTATTTT.

This rearrangement joins TRBV27 to TRBJ2-1; 8 positions agree with TRBD2. Germline V gene lookup returns CDR1 MNHEY and CDR2 SMNVEV (reference sequence). The CDR3 has 14 residues. The V segment lost 4 bases and the J segment 6 bases; nucleotides outside the gene matches: 5. CDR3: CASSSAGGFNEQFF. CDR3 nucleotides: TGTGCCAGCAGTTCCGCGGGGGGCTTCAATGAGCAGTTCTTC.

The chain couples TRBV6-5 to TRBJ2-7; D gene ambiguous. Per germline, CDR1 MNHEY and CDR2 SVGAGI. This CDR3 contains 11 residues. V dropped 6 bases and J dropped 4 bases, with 7 bases sitting between them. The chain's CDR3 is CASSFLYEQYF. CDR3 coding DNA: TGTGCCAGCAGCTTTCTATACGAGCAGTACTTC.

The chain recombines TRBV19 with TRBJ2-7; 8 nucleotides match TRBD1. The length of the CDR3 is 15 residues. CDR1 is LNHDA, CDR2 SQIVND, per germline (reference sequence). Trimming took 1 base from V and 2 from J; bases not matched to a gene: 4. The CDR3 reads CASSIVGTGPYEQYF. CDR3 coding DNA: TGTGCCAGTAGTATAGTGGGGACAGGACCCTACGAGCAGTACTTC. Using reference TRBV19 and TRBJ2-7 for the parts outside the CDR3, the full variable domain is DGGITQSPKYLFRKEGQNVTLSCEQNLNHDAMYWYRQDPGQGLRLIYYSQIVNDFQKGDIAEGYSVSREKKESFPLTVTSAQKNPTAFYLCASSIVGTGPYEQYFGPGTRLTVT.

V is TRBV7-2 and J is TRBJ2-7; a weak D match, TRBD1 (5 bases). This CDR3 is 14 amino acids long. The germline V gene encodes CDR1 SGHTA and CDR2 FQGNSA. The V end was cut by 2 bases, the J end by 2 bases, with 10 bases between. CDR3 DNA: TGTGCCAGCAGCTTAACACTACAGGCCTACGAGCAGTACTTC. Amino acids: CASSLTLQAYEQYF.

The chain carries TRBV7-3 and TRBJ2-3, with TRBD2 identical over 7 bases. The germline gives CDR1 SGHTA, CDR2 FQGTGA. This CDR3 contains 18 residues. The junction had 10 bases not matched to a gene; V was cut back by 1 base and J by 0 bases. The CDR3 spells CASSLRVAGVFSTDTQYF. The CDR3 DNA reads TGTGCCAGCAGCTTAAGGGTTGCGGGAGTATTCAGCACAGATACGCAGTATTTT.

This chain uses TRBV7-2 with TRBJ2-5; D possibly corresponds to TRBD1 (5 bases). The CDR3 is 16 amino acids. Germline CDR1 reads SGHTA; CDR2 reads FQGNSA. V was cut by 3 bases and J by 5 bases, with 19 bases left in between. The CDR3 DNA sequence: TGTGCCAGCAGCTTGATGGGCGGCAGGGAATGGGAGACCCAGTACTTC. Encoded protein: CASSLMGGREWETQYF.

V is TRBV11-2 and J is TRBJ2-5, with 7 bases lining up with TRBD2. The tail of the sequence fits TRBJ2-7 better, so the J call may be wrong. CDR1 is SGHAT, CDR2 FQNNGV, per germline. The CDR3 is 17 amino acids. The CDR3 bases are TGTGCCAGCAGCTGGGGGGGTACCAGACAGAGCTCCTACGAGCAGTACTTC. It encodes CASSWGGTRQSSYEQYF.